The T cell receptor (beta chain) under discussion was sequenced for a study of CXCR3-negative and CXCR3-positive naive CD8 T cells. The TRB libraries of cDNA were built by UMI-labeled 5' RACE. From its re-call of the 5' RACE reads, TCRdb lists each CDR3 protein once, without DNA. This sample carries over 100,000 distinct CDR3 sequences, with 0.45% to 0.6% going to the ten biggest clones. CDR1 is SGHDN and CDR2 is FVKESK in the germline V gene. The CDR3 spans 14 residues. The chain is built from TRBV14 and TRBJ1-1. The sequenced material came from naive CXCR3- CD8+ T cells from blood. As for subset: CD45RO-CCR7+CD27+CD95- naive CD8+ T cells lacking CXCR3 (TNR3-). The sequence came from a human donor in good health. Some clones in this sample may be carry-over from other donors' samples. CDR3 residues: CASSQGQTNTEAFF.